The clone carrying this TCR beta chain was observed a handful of times. As yet, its antigen is unknown. V dropped 5 bases and J dropped 7 bases, with 20 bases sitting between them. The germline V gene encodes CDR1 SGHTA and CDR2 FQGNSA. The CDR3 extends over 15 amino acids. TCRdb passed the 5' RACE reads through MiXCR, listing each CDR3 protein once. This sample yields about 580,000 distinct CDR3 sequences, of which approximately 16% are seen a single time; roughly 17% belongs to the top ten. The data derive from a study of T cells after yellow fever vaccination. For the study at large: Fractions of limited cellularity were prepared by means of SMART-Seq v4 Ultra Low Input. The study's findings and limits: A minor fraction of clonotypes spanned both CD4 and CD8 compartments. Post-booster repertoires again held most primary-vaccination clones (about 95% CD4, 75% to 90% CD8).

The TCR was taken from a man aged 18 to 30 who received the YFV17D yellow fever vaccine. V and J are TRBV7-2 and TRBJ1-2, with D maybe TRBD1 (6 bases). Sequenced here: PBMCs, sampled 4 to 6 days after the first yellow fever vaccination. The CDR3 region has the DNA TGTGCCAGCAGCGCCGACCGAGGGGGGTTTTTTGGCTACACCTTC. Its translation: CASSADRGGFFGYTF.